These 16 T cell receptor beta chains originate from one sample sequenced in a study of CXCR3-negative and CXCR3-positive naive CD8 T cells. Each TRB cDNA library was prepared by 5' RACE (with UMI labels). Reprocessing the 5' RACE reads, TCRdb reports a single entry for every CDR3 protein and omits DNA. The table lists 45,000 to 65,000 distinct CDR3 sequences. Sequenced material: naive CXCR3- CD8+ T cells from blood. As for subset: CD45RO-CCR7+CD27+CD95- naive CD8+ T cells lacking CXCR3 (TNR3-). The receptor set was obtained from a human donor in good health. Some clones in this sample may be carry-over from other donors' samples.

The CDR3 sequence: CASSSTRVLGGEQYF. V usage is TRBV28 and J usage is TRBJ2-7; the TRBD1 assignment by TCRdb is unverifiable without DNA. CDR3 length: 15 amino acids. CDR1 and CDR2 (germline): MDHEN, SYDVKM.

The chain recombines TRBV29-1 with TRBJ2-2; TCRdb outputs TRBD2, but without DNA this stays unchecked. Germline-derived CDR1 and CDR2 are SQVTM and ANQGSEA. The CDR3 runs to 14 residues. CDR3 loop: CSVDSGSDTGELFF.

The chain has TRBV5-5 and TRBJ2-1; TCRdb's assignment of TRBD1 cannot be checked, as there is no DNA. CDR3 length: 15 residues. Germline V gene lookup returns CDR1 SGHKS and CDR2 YYEKEE (reference sequence). The CDR3 loop reads CASSPAGTENNEQFF.

The rearrangement links TRBV20-1 to TRBJ2-5; TCRdb names TRBD2, which stays unverified in the absence of DNA. The CDR3 covers 16 residues. The germline CDR1 and CDR2 sequences are DFQATT and SNEGSKA (reference sequence). This chain's CDR3 is CSALGEGGDYQETQYF.

This chain joins TRBV3-1 and TRBJ2-1. The CDR3 is made up of 14 amino acids. CDR1 is LGHDT and CDR2 is YNNKEL in the germline V gene (reference sequence). CDR3 in amino acids: CASSRSGSLNEQFF.

The rearrangement joins TRBV7-9 to TRBJ1-2. Germline assignment: CDR1 SEHNR and CDR2 FQNEAQ (reference sequence). The length of the CDR3 is 14 residues. Here the CDR3 reads CASSPRRGDYGYTF.

The V gene is TRBV12-3 or TRBV12-4, the J gene TRBJ1-1; TCRdb gives TRBD1 as the D gene, but with no DNA this cannot be confirmed. The CDR3 is made up of 13 amino acids. The CDR3 is CASSLAGSAEAFF.

The rearrangement uses TRBV24-1 and TRBJ2-1; the TRBD1 assignment by TCRdb is unverifiable without DNA. CDR1 and CDR2 from the germline V gene are KGHDR and SFDVKD. CDR3 length equals 12 residues. CDR3 region: CATSQTGGEQFF.

This chain uses TRBV27 with TRBJ2-1; with no DNA, the TCRdb D assignment of TRBD2 cannot be verified. Per the germline V gene, CDR1 is MNHEY and CDR2 is SMNVEV (reference sequence). This CDR3 has 19 amino acids. The CDR3 spells CASSLGLAGVGGSYNEQFF.

The chain recombines TRBV12-3 or TRBV12-4 with TRBJ2-3; absent DNA, TCRdb's TRBD2 call cannot be checked. CDR3 size: 14 residues. The CDR3 loop is CASSPLGTSDTQYF.

The chain is built from TRBV15 and TRBJ2-1. Germline V gene lookup returns CDR1 LNHNV and CDR2 YYDKDF (reference sequence). The CDR3 is 15 amino acids. The CDR3 is CATSRDWQVIREQFF.

V is TRBV7-3 and J is TRBJ2-2; absent DNA, TCRdb's TRBD2 call cannot be checked. The CDR3 contains 14 residues. Germline CDR1 is SGHTA and CDR2 is FQGTGA. The CDR3 is CASSLGLAAGELFF.

The chain couples TRBV28 to TRBJ2-7; TCRdb designates TRBD2, a call that cannot be tested without DNA. The CDR3 extends over 14 amino acids. CDR1 MDHEN and CDR2 SYDVKM come from the germline V gene. The CDR3 loop reads CASALAGGPYEQYF.

The chain links TRBV29-1 to TRBJ2-5; TCRdb's D call, TRBD2, is unchecked because there is no DNA. The germline V gene encodes CDR1 SQVTM and CDR2 ANQGSEA. The CDR3 consists of 13 residues. CDR3 protein: CSVEERVGETQYF.

V gene TRBV29-1 combines with J gene TRBJ2-7. The CDR3 runs 12 residues. Germline assignment: CDR1 SQVTM and CDR2 ANQGSEA. The CDR3 spells CSVDRKTYEQYF.

The V gene is TRBV6-5, the J gene TRBJ1-4; checking the TCRdb D call of TRBD1 is not possible without DNA. The CDR3 is made up of 14 amino acids. The V gene's germline CDR1 is MNHEY and CDR2 SVGAGI. CDR3: CASGQGRLNEKLFF.